Shown below are 22 T cell receptor beta chains from a single sample sequenced in a study of T cells in Graves' hyperthyroidism and ophthalmopathy. Amplification targeted TCR beta CDR3 regions from RNA transcripts. A first-round RT-PCR of the TCR CDR3 used the HTBI primer set. TCRdb analysed the multiplex PCR reads with MiXCR anew, one entry per CDR3 protein. This table has over 500,000 distinct CDR3 sequences, roughly 18% appearing once. Sequencing was done on a sample of blood. These receptors were obtained from a woman between 18 and 30 years old with Graves' ophthalmopathy.

There are many counts of this clonotype. The genes are TRBV6-6 and TRBJ1-1; D is ambiguous. Germline assignment: CDR1 MNHNY and CDR2 SVGAGI (reference sequence). V gave up 2 bases and J gave up 5 bases, with 12 bases separating them. The CDR3 loop spans 14 amino acids. The CDR3 nucleotides are TGTGCCAGCAGTTACGTGCAGGACGGGACTGAAGCTTTCTTT. This sequence encodes CASSYVQDGTEAFF.

A few counts support this clonotype. DNA of the CDR3: TGTGCCACCAGCAGAGATGATGGGGGGTACAATGAGCAGTTCTTC. Encoded protein: CATSRDDGGYNEQFF. J is TRBJ2-1 and V is TRBV15, with a tentative D call TRBD2 (6 bases). V dropped 0 bases and J dropped 4 bases, with 10 bases sitting between them. There are 15 residues in the CDR3. Per germline, CDR1 LNHNV and CDR2 YYDKDF (reference sequence).

This clonotype was observed at least ten times. The chain recombines TRBV20-1 with TRBJ2-7, with TRBD2 matching 10 bases. This CDR3 comprises 14 residues. Unmatched junction bases numbered 11, after V lost 6 bases and J lost 6 bases. In germline, CDR1 is DFQATT, CDR2 SNEGSKA (reference sequence). The DNA of the CDR3 is TGCAGTGCACCAAAAGCGGGGGGGCCGATCGAGCAGTACTTC. This gives the protein CSAPKAGGPIEQYF.

With regard to this clonotype: A much larger clone lies a single base off, so this may be a read error. The V and J genes are TRBV4-2 and TRBJ2-5; D is unclear. The CDR3 covers 14 residues. Germline loops: CDR1 LGHNA, CDR2 YNFKEQ. Written as DNA, the CDR3 is TGTGCCAGCGGCCAAGATGCCCGCCAAGAGACCCAGTACTTC. Its translation is CASGQDARQETQYF.

The chain is built from TRBV27 and TRBJ2-7, with D hard to call. Trimming shortened V by 0 bases and J by 3 bases, and 6 bases separated the two germline ends. This CDR3 has 13 amino acids. The germline gives CDR1 MNHEY, CDR2 SMNVEV (reference sequence). DNA of the CDR3: TGTGCCAGCAGTTTATCGGGCCTCTACGAGCAGTACTTC. Its protein product is CASSLSGLYEQYF.

At least ten counts were recorded for this clonotype. CDR3 protein: CASSRGTSLMDTIYF. For the CDR3, the DNA is TGTGCCAGCAGCCGGGGGACCAGCCTTATGGACACCATATATTTT. This rearrangement joins TRBV11-2 to TRBJ1-3; a possible D gene is TRBD1 (5 bases). The CDR3 runs 15 residues. The germline CDR1 and CDR2 sequences are SGHAT and FQNNGV. With 5 bases removed from V and 8 bases from J, the gap between germline ends came to 19 bases.

This rearrangement joins TRBV28 to TRBJ1-5; weak D call: TRBD1 (5 bases). Germline CDR1 and CDR2: MDHEN and SYDVKM. The CDR3 sequence is 15 residues long. Trimming took off 5 bases at V and 4 bases at J, with 15 bases between the two ends. CDR3 residues: CASSHEGHTNQPQHF. CDR3 DNA sequence: TGTGCCAGCAGTCACGAAGGACATACTAATCAGCCCCAGCATTTT.

This clonotype has at least ten counts. The chain carries TRBV18 and TRBJ2-1, with 11 bases that match TRBD2. The CDR3 length is 16 residues. Per the germline V gene, CDR1 is KGHSH and CDR2 is LQKENI. Trimming removed 1 base from V and 13 bases from J; junction bases left unmatched: 12. The CDR3 nucleotides read TGTGCCAGCTCACCACGTAATGGACTAGCGGGCTCGCGTCAGTTCTTC. Encoded protein: CASSPRNGLAGSRQFF.

The sample holds a few counts of this clonotype. V gene TRBV20-1 combines with J gene TRBJ2-3; D is ambiguous. Germline CDR1 and CDR2: DFQATT and SNEGSKA (reference sequence). The V and J ends lost 5 bases and 1 base respectively, with 13 bases between them. The CDR3 runs to 14 residues. As DNA, the CDR3 is TGCAGTGCTGCCACCCTTAAGGGCACAGATACGCAGTATTTT. It translates to CSAATLKGTDTQYF.

The rearrangement uses TRBV6-5 and TRBJ1-2, with a weak D call TRBD1 (5 bases). Trimming removed 2 bases at V and 4 bases at J, with 20 bases between. The length of the CDR3 is 17 residues. Germline CDR1 is MNHEY and CDR2 is SVGAGI. The CDR3 DNA sequence: TGTGCCAGCAGTTACGAGGGCAGGGAGGGAACGCGCTATGGCTACACCTTC. Its protein product is CASSYEGREGTRYGYTF.

A word on this clonotype: A much larger clone is a single base away; this may be a read error. The chain is built from TRBV11-2 and TRBJ2-2; D is possibly TRBD2 (6 bases). Per the germline V gene, CDR1 is SGHAT and CDR2 is FQNNGV. Trimming took off 3 bases at V and 10 bases at J, with 9 bases between the two ends. The CDR3 is made up of 12 amino acids. CDR3 region: CASSFRGMELFF. The DNA of the CDR3 is TGTGCCAGCAGCTTCCGGGGGATGGAGCTGTTTTTT.

The chain employs TRBV6-1 and TRBJ1-1; 7 bases are shared with TRBD1. The CDR3 consists of 13 residues. With 7 bases clipped from V and 3 bases from J, the junction kept 5 bases outside the gene matches. CDR1 is MNHNS and CDR2 is SASEGT in the germline V gene. CDR3 in amino acids: CASTHQGDTEAFF. The CDR3 bases are TGTGCCAGCACCCATCAGGGGGACACTGAAGCTTTCTTT.

This clonotype was recorded at least ten times. The gene calls are TRBV10-3 and TRBJ2-1; weak D call: TRBD1 (6 bases). From germline, CDR1 is ENHRY and CDR2 SYGVKD. This CDR3 region has 13 residues. Trimming shortened V by 6 bases and J by 8 bases, and 14 bases separated the two germline ends. CDR3: CAIRQTGEDEQFF. The DNA for the CDR3 is TGTGCCATCAGGCAGACAGGAGAGGATGAGCAGTTCTTC.

This clonotype was picked up a small number of times. The rearrangement uses TRBV20-1 and TRBJ1-1; possibly TRBD1 for D (5 bases). Germline V lookup: CDR1 DFQATT, CDR2 SNEGSKA (reference sequence). V was clipped by 0 bases and J by 4 bases, with 15 bases between them. This CDR3 region has 15 residues. Written as DNA, the CDR3 is TGCAGTGCTAGAGATCTGGGGCAGGGCCTCACTGAAGCTTTCTTT. Its protein is CSARDLGQGLTEAFF.

This clonotype showed up just a few times. The chain is built from TRBV15 and TRBJ2-1; D remains unclear. Trimming pared 3 bases from V and 9 bases from J, leaving 12 bases between. Germline lookup yields CDR1 LNHNV and CDR2 YYDKDF (reference sequence). This CDR3 has 13 residues. CDR3 sequence (DNA): TGTGCCACCAGCAGCCTCCTTACGGGTGAGCAGTTCTTC. Protein: CATSSLLTGEQFF.

The rearrangement joins TRBV9 to TRBJ1-2, with 8 bases aligning to TRBD1. The CDR3 totals 14 residues. V lost 3 bases, J lost 4 bases, and 5 bases stayed unmatched. Germline-derived CDR1 and CDR2 are SGDLS and YYNGEE. The CDR3 protein is CASSDPGGGYGYTF. CDR3 nucleotide sequence: TGTGCCAGCAGCGATCCAGGGGGCGGCTATGGCTACACCTTC.

This clonotype was detected only a few times. This rearrangement joins TRBV27 to TRBJ1-1; D gene ambiguous. V was trimmed by 2 bases and J by 5 bases, leaving 12 bases between them. The CDR3 has 14 residues. Germline CDR1 is MNHEY and CDR2 is SMNVEV (reference sequence). The CDR3 nucleotides are TGTGCCAGCAGTTTAAGCTCTCCGGGGACTGAAGCTTTCTTT. Translating it yields CASSLSSPGTEAFF.

This clonotype has just one count. V usage is TRBV11-2 and J usage is TRBJ1-2; 9 bases align to TRBD1. V lost 1 base, J lost 4 bases, and 4 bases stayed unmatched. Per germline, CDR1 SGHAT and CDR2 FQNNGV. The CDR3 loop spans 15 amino acids. The CDR3 coding sequence is TGTGCCAGCAGCTTAGGCGGGACAGGGCTCTATGGCTACACCTTC. It specifies CASSLGGTGLYGYTF.

This clonotype was seen a handful of times. The rearrangement joins TRBV5-1 to TRBJ2-7; TRBD1 matches 9 bases. Germline loops: CDR1 SGHRS, CDR2 YFSETQ. CDR3 size: 14 residues. V shed 5 bases, J shed 5 bases, and the junction held 8 bases outside the gene matches. The CDR3 sequence: CASRPGTGSHEQYF. CDR3 sequence (DNA): TGCGCCAGCAGACCCGGGACAGGGAGCCACGAGCAGTACTTC.

The J gene is TRBJ2-7, the V gene TRBV6-2 or TRBV6-3; 7 bases are a match to TRBD2. V gave up 4 bases and J gave up 1 base; unmatched junction bases: 10. Per germline, CDR1 MNHEY and CDR2 SVGEGT. CDR3 length: 16 amino acids. The CDR3 spells CASSFQSGARSYEQYF. CDR3 bases: TGTGCCAGCAGTTTTCAAAGCGGGGCCAGATCCTACGAGCAGTACTTC.

This clonotype was counted many times. The V call is TRBV18, the J call TRBJ1-5; D unresolved. V was shortened by 6 bases and J by 3 bases, with 12 bases between the two germline ends. This CDR3 has 14 residues. From germline, CDR1 is KGHSH and CDR2 LQKENI. CDR3 DNA sequence: TGTGCCAGCTCTCCCAGACCAGACAATCAGCCCCAGCATTTT. Amino acids: CASSPRPDNQPQHF.

This clonotype was seen at least ten times. This chain connects TRBV2 to TRBJ2-1, with 7 bases lining up with TRBD2. CDR3 size: 15 residues. Germline CDR1 is SNHLY and CDR2 is FYNNEI. V lost 3 bases, J lost 7 bases, and 9 bases stayed unmatched. In DNA form, the CDR3 reads TGTGCCAGCAGTGAGCTAGCGGCTCCGGGGAATGAGCAGTTCTTC. Encoded protein: CASSELAAPGNEQFF.